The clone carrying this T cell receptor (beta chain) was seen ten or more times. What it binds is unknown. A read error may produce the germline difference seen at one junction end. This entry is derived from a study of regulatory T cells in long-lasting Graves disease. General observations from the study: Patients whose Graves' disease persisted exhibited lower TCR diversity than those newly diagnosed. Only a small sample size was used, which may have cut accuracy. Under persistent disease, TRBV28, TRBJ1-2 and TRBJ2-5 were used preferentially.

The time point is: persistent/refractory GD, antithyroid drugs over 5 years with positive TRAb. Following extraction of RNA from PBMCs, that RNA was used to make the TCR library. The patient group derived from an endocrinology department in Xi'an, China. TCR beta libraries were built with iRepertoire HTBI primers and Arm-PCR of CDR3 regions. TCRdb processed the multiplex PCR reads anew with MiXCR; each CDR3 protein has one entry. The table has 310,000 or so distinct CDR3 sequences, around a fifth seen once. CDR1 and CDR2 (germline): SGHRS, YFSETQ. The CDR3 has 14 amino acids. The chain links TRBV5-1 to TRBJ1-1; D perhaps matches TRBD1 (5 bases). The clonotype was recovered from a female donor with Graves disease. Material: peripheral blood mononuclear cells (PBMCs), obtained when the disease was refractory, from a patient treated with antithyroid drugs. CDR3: CASSLGAGNTEAFF. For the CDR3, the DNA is TGTGCCAGCAGCTTAGGGGCGGGGAACACTGAAGCTTTCTTT.